The source of this T cell receptor beta chain is a study of human T cells and chemical hapten exposure. Study overall: Patients additionally received therapeutic doses of diphenylcyclopropenone on the scalp once a week, and this continued throughout the approximately 26-week study.

Per the germline V gene, CDR1 is ENHRY and CDR2 is SYGVKD. V lost 6 bases to trimming and J lost 7 bases; unmatched junction nucleotides: 3. The CDR3 is 13 amino acids. Time point described: patch test 1, 2 weeks after DPC sensitization. As for treatment: therapeutic diphenylcyclopropenone sensitization with weekly scalp DPC. Ahead of applying each patch test, blood was sampled. Before extraction, the whole blood was not fractionated, and total RNA was taken from it. Each cDNA molecule in the library carried unique molecular identifiers. TCRdb passed the RACE reads through MiXCR, listing each CDR3 protein once. The sample comprises approximately 350,000 distinct CDR3 sequences, around 7% of which are singletons, and around 8.4% rests with the top ten.

The receptor's source is a woman between 18 and 29 years old with alopecia areata. Some clones in this sample may be carry-over from other donors' samples. The sample consisted of whole blood, taken in connection with sensitization to the hapten diphenylcyclopropenone (DPC). The chain is built from TRBV10-3 and TRBJ1-5, with 10 nucleotides matching TRBD1. Written as DNA, the CDR3 is TGTGCCATCAGCGGACAGGGGGGGCAGCCCCAGCATTTT. It translates to CAISGQGGQPQHF.